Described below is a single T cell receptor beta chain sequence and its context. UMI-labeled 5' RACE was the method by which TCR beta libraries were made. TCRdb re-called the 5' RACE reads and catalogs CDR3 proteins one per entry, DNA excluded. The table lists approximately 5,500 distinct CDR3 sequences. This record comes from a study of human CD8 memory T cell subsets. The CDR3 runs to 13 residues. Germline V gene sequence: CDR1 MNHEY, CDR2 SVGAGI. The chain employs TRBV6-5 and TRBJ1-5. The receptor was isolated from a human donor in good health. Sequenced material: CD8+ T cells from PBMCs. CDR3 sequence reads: CASSYSFRQPQHF.